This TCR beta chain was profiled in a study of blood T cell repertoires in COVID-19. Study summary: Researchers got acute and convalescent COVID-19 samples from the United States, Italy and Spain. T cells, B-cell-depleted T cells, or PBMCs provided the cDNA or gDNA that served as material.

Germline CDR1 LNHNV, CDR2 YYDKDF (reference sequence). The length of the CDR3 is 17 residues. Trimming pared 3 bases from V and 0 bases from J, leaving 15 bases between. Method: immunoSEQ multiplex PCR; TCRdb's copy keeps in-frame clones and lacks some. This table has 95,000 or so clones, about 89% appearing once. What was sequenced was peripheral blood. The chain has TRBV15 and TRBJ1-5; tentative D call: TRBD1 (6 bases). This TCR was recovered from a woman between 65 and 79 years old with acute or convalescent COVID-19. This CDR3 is CATSRGGGANSNQPQHF. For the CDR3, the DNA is TGTGCCACCAGCAGGGGTGGGGGGGCTAATAGCAATCAGCCCCAGCATTTT.